This TCR beta chain was profiled in a study of technical replicates of blood from a handful of donors (dated 2017 in TCRdb). Library preparation was by the immunoSEQ multiplex PCR assay. This is the immuneACCESS table as TCRdb keeps it, with only in-frame sequences that have V and J called. A part of the clones is gone; compared with another copy, unresolved V genes explain less than half, and the rest is unexplained. Present in this sample are 9,500 to 15,000 clones, 93% of which were seen just once. The top ten constitute 8.5% to 10% of the sample. In regard to this clone: This clone's antigen is unknown. Within one base of it there is no much larger clone, and no base qualities were kept.

The germline V gene provides CDR1 MNHEY and CDR2 SVGAGI. The CDR3 numbers 16 residues from cysteine through phenylalanine. Only the CDR3 DNA stays, 48 bases, in frame from base 1. The germline V end is reduced by 0 bases and the J end by 5 bases; junction bases left unmatched: 7. This receptor was identified in a human donor in good health. This sequence uses TRBV6-5 and TRBJ1-5, and 7 junction bases match TRBD1. The sequencing input was PBMCs. The CDR3 corresponds to CASSYSGGAGHQPQHF. The sequence in DNA is TGTGCCAGCAGTTACTCAGGGGGCGCGGGGCATCAGCCCCAGCATTTT.